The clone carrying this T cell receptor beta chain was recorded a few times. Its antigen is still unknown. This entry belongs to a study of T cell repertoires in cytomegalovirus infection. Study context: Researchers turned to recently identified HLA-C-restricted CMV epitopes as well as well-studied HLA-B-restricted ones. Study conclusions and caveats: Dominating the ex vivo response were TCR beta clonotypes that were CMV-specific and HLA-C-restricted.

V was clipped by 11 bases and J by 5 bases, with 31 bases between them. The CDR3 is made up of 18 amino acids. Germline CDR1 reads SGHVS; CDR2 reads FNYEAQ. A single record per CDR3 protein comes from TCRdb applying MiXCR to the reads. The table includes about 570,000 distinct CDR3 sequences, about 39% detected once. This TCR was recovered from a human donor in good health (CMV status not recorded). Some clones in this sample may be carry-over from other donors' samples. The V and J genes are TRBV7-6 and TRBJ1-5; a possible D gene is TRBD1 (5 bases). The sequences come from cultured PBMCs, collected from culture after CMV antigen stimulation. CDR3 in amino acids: CAGGRRGIGRVSDQPQHF. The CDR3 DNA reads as TGTGCCGGGGGTAGGCGAGGGATAGGCAGGGTGTCCGATCAGCCCCAGCATTTT.